The clone carrying this T cell receptor beta chain was detected a few times. What it binds is not known. The record originates from a study of T cells after yellow fever vaccination. For the study at large: The authors prepared low-cell-number fractions using SMART-Seq v4 Ultra Low Input.

It was through 5'RACE template switching that TCR cDNA was made, with a universal primer site and UMIs added. Each CDR3 protein gets one entry after TCRdb re-called the 5' RACE reads with MiXCR. The repertoire holds about 130,000 distinct CDR3 sequences, with more than 6.5% as singletons. Notes on the study in general: Subsequent to the booster, the majority of primary-vaccination clones reappeared (around 96% CD4, about 90% CD8).

The germline gives CDR1 SGHNT, CDR2 YYREEE (reference sequence). The CDR3 spans 15 residues. V lost 4 bases, J lost 2 bases, and 6 bases stayed unmatched. Sequencing was performed on CD4+ T cells sorted from PBMCs, taken 10 to 11 days after the first yellow fever vaccination. The chain has TRBV5-4 and TRBJ1-2; 9 bases line up with TRBD1. The receptor was isolated from a man aged 18 to 29 who received the YFV17D yellow fever vaccine. The CDR3 reads CASSPRQGENYGYTF. CDR3 nucleotide sequence: TGTGCCAGCAGCCCCAGACAGGGGGAAAACTATGGCTACACCTTC. The full variable domain, with the rest looked up from reference TRBV5-4 and TRBJ1-2, is ETGVTQSPTHLIKTRGQQVTLRCSSQSGHNTVSWYQQALGQGPQFIFQYYREEENGRGNFPPRFSGLQFPNYSSELNVNALELDDSALYLCASSPRQGENYGYTFGSGTRLTVV.